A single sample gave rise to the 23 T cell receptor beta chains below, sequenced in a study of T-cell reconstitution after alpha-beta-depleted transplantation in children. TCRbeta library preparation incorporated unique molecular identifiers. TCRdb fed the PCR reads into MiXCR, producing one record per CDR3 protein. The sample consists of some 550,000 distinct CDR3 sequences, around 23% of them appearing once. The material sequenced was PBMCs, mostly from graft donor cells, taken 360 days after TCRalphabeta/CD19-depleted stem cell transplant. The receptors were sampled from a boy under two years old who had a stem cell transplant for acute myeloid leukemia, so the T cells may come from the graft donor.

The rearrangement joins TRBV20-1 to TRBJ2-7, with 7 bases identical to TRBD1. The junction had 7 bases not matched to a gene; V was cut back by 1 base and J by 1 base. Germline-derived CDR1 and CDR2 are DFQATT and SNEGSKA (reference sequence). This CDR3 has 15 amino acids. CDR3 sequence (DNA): TGCAGTGCTAGAGGTCAGTCGGGACAGTCCTACGAGCAGTACTTC. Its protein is CSARGQSGQSYEQYF.

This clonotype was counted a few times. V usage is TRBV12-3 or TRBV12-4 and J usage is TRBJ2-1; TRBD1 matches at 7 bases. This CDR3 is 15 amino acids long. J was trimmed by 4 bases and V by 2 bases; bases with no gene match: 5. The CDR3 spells CASSLITGVYNEQFF. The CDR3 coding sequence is TGTGCCAGCAGTTTAATTACAGGGGTATACAATGAGCAGTTCTTC.

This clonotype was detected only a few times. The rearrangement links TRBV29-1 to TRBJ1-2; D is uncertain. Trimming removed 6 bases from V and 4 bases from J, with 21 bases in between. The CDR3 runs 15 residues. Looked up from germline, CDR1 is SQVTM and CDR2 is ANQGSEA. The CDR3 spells CSVPRYGWGGYGYTF. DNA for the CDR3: TGCAGCGTCCCCAGATACGGCTGGGGAGGCTATGGCTACACCTTC.

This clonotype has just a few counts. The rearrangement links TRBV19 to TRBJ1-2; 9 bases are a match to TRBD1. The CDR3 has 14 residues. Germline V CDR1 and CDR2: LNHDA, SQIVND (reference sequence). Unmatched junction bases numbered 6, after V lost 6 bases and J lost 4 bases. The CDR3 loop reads CASRISTGGYGYTF. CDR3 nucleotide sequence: TGTGCCAGTAGGATTTCGACAGGGGGCTATGGCTACACCTTC. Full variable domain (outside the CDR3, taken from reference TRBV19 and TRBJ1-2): DGGITQSPKYLFRKEGQNVTLSCEQNLNHDAMYWYRQDPGQGLRLIYYSQIVNDFQKGDIAEGYSVSREKKESFPLTVTSAQKNPTAFYLCASRISTGGYGYTFGSGTRLTVV.

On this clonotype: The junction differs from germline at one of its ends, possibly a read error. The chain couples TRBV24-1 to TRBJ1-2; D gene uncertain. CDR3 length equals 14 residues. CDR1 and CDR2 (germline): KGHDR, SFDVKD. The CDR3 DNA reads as TGTGCCGCCAGTGATGACGGACCGTTCTATGGCTACACCTTC. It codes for CAASDDGPFYGYTF.

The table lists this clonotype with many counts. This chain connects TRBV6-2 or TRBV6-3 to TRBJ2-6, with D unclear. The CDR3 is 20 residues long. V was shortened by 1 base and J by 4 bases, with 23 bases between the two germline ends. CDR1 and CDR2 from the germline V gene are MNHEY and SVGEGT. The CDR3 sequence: CASSYWSTHSPFIGANVLTF. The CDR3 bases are TGTGCCAGCAGTTACTGGTCTACCCACAGCCCGTTTATAGGGGCCAACGTCCTGACTTTC.

The CDR3 DNA reads TGTGCCACCAGTGCCCGGAACAGGGACATTGGCTACACCTTC. It codes for CATSARNRDIGYTF. The V gene is TRBV24-1, the J gene TRBJ1-2; maybe TRBD1 (6 bases). The ends were cut back, 5 bases at V and 7 bases at J, with 16 bases in the middle. Germline assignment: CDR1 KGHDR and CDR2 SFDVKD. There are 14 residues in the CDR3.

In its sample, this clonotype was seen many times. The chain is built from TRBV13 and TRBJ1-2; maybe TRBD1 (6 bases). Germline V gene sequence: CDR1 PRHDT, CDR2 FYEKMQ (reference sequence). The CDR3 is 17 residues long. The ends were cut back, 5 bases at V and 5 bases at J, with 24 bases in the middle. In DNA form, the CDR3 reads TGTGCCAGCAGCCAACGAGAGGGGGTAGGGCCCGATTATGGCTACACCTTC. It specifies CASSQREGVGPDYGYTF.

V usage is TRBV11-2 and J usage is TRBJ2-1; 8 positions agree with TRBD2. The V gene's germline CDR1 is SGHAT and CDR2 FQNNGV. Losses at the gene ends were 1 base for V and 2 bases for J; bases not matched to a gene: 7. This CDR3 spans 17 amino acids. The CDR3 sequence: CASSLAAIAGTYNEQFF. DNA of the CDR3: TGTGCCAGCAGCTTAGCCGCAATAGCGGGGACCTACAATGAGCAGTTCTTC.

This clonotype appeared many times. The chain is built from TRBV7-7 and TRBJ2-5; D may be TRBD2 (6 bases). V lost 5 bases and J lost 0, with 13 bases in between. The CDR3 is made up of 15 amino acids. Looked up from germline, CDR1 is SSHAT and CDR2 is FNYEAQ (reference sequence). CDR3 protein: CASSRDSKYQETQYF. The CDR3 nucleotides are TGTGCCAGCAGCCGGGACTCTAAATACCAAGAGACCCAGTACTTC.

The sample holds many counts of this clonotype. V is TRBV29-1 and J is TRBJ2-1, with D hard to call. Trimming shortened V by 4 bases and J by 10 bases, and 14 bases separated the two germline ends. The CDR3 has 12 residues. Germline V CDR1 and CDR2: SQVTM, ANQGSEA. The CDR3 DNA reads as TGCAGCGTTGGGCGACAAACTCAGGAGCAGTTCTTC. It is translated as CSVGRQTQEQFF.

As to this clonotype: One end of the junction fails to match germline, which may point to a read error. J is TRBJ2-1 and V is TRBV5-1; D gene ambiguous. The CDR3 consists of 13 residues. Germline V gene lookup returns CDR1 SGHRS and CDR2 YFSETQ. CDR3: CASSLGGYNEQSF. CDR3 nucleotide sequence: TGCGCCAGCAGCTTGGGCGGATACAATGAGCAGTCCTTC.

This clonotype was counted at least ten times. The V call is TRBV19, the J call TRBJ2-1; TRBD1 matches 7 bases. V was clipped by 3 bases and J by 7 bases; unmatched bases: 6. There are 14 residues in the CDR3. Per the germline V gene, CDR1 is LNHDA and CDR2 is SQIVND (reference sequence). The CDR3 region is CASSMGTGVNEQFF. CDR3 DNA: TGTGCCAGTAGTATGGGAACAGGGGTGAATGAGCAGTTCTTC.

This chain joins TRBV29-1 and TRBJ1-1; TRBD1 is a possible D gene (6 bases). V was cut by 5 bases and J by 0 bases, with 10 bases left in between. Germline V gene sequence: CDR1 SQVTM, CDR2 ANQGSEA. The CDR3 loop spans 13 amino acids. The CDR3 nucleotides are TGCAGCGTTCAAGGGGGGTTGAACACTGAAGCTTTCTTT. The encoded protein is CSVQGGLNTEAFF.

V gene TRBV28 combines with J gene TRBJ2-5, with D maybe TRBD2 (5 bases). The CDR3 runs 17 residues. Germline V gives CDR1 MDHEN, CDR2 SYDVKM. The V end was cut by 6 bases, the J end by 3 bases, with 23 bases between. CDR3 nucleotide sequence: TGTGCCAGCAGCCCAGCTCCGGGGAATCCCAGTAAAGAGACCCAGTACTTC. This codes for CASSPAPGNPSKETQYF. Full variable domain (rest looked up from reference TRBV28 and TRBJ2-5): DVKVTQSSRYLVKRTGEKVFLECVQDMDHENMFWYRQDPGLGLRLIYFSYDVKMKEKGDIPEGYSVSREKKERFSLILESASTNQTSMYLCASSPAPGNPSKETQYFGPGTRLLVL.

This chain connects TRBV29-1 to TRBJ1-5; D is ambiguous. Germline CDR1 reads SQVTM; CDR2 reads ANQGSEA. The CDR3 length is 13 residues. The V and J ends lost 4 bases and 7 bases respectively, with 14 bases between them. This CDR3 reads CSVVVGLEQPQHF. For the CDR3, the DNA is TGCAGCGTTGTAGTCGGTTTGGAGCAGCCCCAGCATTTT.

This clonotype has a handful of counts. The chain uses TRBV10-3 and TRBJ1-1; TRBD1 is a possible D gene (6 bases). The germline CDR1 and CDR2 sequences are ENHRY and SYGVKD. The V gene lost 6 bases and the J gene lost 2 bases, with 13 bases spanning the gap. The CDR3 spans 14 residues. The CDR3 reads CAIREDSLNTEAFF. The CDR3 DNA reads TGTGCCATCAGGGAGGACAGCCTTAACACTGAAGCTTTCTTT.

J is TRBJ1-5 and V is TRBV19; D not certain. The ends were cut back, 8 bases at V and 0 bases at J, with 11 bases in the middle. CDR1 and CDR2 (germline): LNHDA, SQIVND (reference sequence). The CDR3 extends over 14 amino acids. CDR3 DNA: TGTGCCAGTCGGATCCAATATAGCAATCAGCCCCAGCATTTT. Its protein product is CASRIQYSNQPQHF.

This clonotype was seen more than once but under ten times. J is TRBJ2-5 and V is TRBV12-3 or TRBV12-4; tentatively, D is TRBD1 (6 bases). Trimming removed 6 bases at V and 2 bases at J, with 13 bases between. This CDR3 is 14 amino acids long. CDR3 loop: CASSEGVVQETQYF. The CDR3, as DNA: TGTGCCAGCAGCGAGGGGGTAGTACAAGAGACCCAGTACTTC.

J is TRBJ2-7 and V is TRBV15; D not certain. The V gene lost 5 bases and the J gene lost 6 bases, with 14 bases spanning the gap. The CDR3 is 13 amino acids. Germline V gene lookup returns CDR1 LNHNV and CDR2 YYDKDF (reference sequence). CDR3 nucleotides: TGTGCCACCAGCCCCCGGAGTTGGTTCGAGCAGTACGTC. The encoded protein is CATSPRSWFEQYV.

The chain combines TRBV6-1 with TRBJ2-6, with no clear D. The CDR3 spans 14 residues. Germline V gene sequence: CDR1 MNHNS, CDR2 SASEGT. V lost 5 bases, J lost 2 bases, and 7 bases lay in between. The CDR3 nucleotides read TGTGCCAGCAGTACAGCCCCTGGGGCCAACGTCCTGACTTTC. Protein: CASSTAPGANVLTF.

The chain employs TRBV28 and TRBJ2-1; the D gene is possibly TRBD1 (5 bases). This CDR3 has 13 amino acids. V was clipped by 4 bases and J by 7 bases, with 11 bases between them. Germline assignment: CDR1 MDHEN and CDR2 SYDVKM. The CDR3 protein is CASSSTGLNEQFF. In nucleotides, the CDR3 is TGTGCCAGCAGTTCAACAGGCCTAAATGAGCAGTTCTTC.

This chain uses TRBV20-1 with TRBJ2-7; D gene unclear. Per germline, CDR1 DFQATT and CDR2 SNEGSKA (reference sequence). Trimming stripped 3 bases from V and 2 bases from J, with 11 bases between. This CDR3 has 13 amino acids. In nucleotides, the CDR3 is TGCAGTGCTAGGCGCGCACTCACCTACGAGCAGTACTTC. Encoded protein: CSARRALTYEQYF.